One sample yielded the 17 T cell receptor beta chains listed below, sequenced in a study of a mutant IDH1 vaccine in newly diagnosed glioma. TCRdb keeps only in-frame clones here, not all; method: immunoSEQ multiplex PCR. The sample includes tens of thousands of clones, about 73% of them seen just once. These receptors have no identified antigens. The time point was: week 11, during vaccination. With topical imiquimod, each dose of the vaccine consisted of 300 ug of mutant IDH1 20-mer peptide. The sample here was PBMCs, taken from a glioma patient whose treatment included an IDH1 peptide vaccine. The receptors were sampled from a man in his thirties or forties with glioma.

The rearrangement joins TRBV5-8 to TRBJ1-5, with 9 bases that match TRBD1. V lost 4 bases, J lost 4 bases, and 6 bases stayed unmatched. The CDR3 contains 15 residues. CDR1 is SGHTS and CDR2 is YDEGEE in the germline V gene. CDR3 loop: CASSREGTGNQPQHF. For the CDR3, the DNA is TGTGCCAGCAGCCGGGAGGGGACAGGGAATCAGCCCCAGCATTTT.

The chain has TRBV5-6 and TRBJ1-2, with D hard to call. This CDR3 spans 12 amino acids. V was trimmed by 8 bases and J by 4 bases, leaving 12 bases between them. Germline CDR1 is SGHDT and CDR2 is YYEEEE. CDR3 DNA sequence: TGTGCCAGGAGTCGGGCAGGCTATGGCTACACCTTC. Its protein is CARSRAGYGYTF.

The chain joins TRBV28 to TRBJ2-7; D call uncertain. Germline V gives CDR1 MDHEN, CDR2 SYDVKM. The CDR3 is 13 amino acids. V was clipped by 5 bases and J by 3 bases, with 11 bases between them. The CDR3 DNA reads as TGTGCCAGCAGTCCTAGGGCCTTCTACGAGCAGTACTTC. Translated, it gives CASSPRAFYEQYF.

CDR3 nucleotide sequence: TGTGCCAGCTCACCTTGGCAGGGGAATTCGGAGCTGTTTTTT. Translation gives CASSPWQGNSELFF. V and J are TRBV18 and TRBJ2-2; possibly TRBD1 for D (6 bases). The CDR3 sequence is 14 residues long. The germline V and J ends were trimmed by 3 bases and 10 bases, with 15 bases remaining between them. The germline CDR1 and CDR2 sequences are KGHSH and LQKENI.

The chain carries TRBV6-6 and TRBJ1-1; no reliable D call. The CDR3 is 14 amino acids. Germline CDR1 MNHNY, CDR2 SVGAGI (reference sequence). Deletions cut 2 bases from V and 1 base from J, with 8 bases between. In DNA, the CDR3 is TGTGCCAGCAGTTACGGGGATTCGAACACTGAAGCTTTCTTT. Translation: CASSYGDSNTEAFF.

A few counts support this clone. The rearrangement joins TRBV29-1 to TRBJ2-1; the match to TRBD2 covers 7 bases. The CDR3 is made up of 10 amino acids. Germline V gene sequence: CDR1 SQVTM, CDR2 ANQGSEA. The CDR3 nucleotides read TGCAGGGCGGGAGACAATGAGCAGTTCTTC. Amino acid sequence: CRAGDNEQFF.

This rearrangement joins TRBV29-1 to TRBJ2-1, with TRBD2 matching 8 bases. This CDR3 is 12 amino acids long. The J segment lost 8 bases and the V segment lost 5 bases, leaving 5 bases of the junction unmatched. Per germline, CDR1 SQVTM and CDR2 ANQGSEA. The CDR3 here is CSVSGSVYEQFF. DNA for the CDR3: TGCAGCGTTAGCGGGAGTGTTTATGAGCAGTTCTTC.

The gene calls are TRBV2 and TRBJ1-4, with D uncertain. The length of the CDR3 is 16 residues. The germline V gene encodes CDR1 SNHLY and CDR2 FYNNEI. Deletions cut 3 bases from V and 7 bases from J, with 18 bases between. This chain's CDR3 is CASSEQRRVLPEKLFF. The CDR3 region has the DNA TGTGCCAGCAGTGAGCAACGGCGGGTCCTGCCTGAAAAACTGTTTTTT.

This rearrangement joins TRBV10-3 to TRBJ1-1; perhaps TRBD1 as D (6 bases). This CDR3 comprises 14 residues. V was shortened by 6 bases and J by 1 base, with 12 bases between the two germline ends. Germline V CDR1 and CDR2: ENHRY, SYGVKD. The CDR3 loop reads CAIRAPTGNTEAFF. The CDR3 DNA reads TGTGCCATCAGAGCCCCGACAGGGAACACTGAAGCTTTCTTT.

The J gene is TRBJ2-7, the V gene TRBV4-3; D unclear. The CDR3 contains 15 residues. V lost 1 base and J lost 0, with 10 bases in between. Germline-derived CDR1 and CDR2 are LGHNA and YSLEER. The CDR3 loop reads CASSQVGNNSYEQYF. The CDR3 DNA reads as TGCGCCAGCAGCCAAGTGGGGAACAACTCCTACGAGCAGTACTTC.

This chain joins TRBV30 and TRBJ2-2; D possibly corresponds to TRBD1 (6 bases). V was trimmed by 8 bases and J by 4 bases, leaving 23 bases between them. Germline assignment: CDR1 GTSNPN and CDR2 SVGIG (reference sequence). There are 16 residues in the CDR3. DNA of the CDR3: TGTGCCGGGGGAACTCACAGGGAATTTAGCACCGGGGAGCTGTTTTTT. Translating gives CAGGTHREFSTGELFF.

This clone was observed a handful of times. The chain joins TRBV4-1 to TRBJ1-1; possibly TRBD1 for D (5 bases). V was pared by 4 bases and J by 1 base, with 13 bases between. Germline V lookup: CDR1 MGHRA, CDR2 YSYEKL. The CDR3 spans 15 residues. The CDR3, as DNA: TGCGCCAGCAGCCTGGGCCTCAGGGAGAACACTGAAGCTTTCTTT. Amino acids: CASSLGLRENTEAFF.

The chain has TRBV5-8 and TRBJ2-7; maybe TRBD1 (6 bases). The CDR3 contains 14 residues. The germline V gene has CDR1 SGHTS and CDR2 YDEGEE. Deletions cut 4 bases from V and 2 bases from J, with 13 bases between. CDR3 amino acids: CASSQGHRPYEQYF. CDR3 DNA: TGTGCCAGCAGCCAGGGACACCGTCCCTACGAGCAGTACTTC.

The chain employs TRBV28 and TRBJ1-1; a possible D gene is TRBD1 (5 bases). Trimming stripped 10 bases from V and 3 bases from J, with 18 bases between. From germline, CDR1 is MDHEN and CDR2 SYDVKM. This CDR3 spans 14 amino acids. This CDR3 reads CATRYRREDTEAFF. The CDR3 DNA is TGTGCCACCCGGTACAGGAGAGAGGACACTGAAGCTTTCTTT.

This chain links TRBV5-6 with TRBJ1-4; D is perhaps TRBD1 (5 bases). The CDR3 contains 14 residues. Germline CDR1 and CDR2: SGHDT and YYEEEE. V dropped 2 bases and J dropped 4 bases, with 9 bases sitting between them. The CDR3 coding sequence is TGTGCCAGCAGCTTCAGGGCCTATAATGAAAAACTGTTTTTT. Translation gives CASSFRAYNEKLFF.

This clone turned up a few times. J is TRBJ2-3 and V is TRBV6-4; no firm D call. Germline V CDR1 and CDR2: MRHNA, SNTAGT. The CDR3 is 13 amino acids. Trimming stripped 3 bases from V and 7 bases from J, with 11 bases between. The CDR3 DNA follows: TGTGCCAGCAGTGAAGAGGAGCGATATACGCAGTATTTT. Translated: CASSEEERYTQYF.

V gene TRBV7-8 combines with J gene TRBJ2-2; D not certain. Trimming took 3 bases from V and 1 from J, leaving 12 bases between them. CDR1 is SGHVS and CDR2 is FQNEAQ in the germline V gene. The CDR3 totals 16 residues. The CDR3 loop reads CASSFSYNLNTGELFF. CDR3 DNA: TGTGCCAGCAGCTTTTCGTATAATCTGAACACCGGGGAGCTGTTTTTT.